This T cell receptor (beta chain) was sequenced for a study of sequential checkpoint blockade in melanoma. The overall study: Patients were randomized 1:1 to nivolumab-then-ipilimumab or ipilimumab-then-nivolumab first-line.

The treatment: randomized to nivolumab then ipilimumab (arm A) or the reverse (arm B). Live CD3+CD8+ CD19− CD56− cells were sorted from PBMCs. The repertoire was sequenced with immunoSEQ multiplex PCR; TCRdb's copy has only in-frame clones and lacks some. This table has approximately 13,000 clones, approximately 74% appearing once. V was pared by 2 bases and J by 5 bases, with 13 bases between. The CDR3 consists of 14 residues. CDR1 and CDR2 from the germline V gene are SGDLS and YYNGEE. This clone was detected once. Sequences were derived from CD8+ T cells sorted from blood (inferred from file names), sampled from a patient given nivolumab and ipilimumab in sequence. The chain recombines TRBV9 with TRBJ1-2, with D hard to call. This TCR derives from a human donor with melanoma. CDR3 sequence (DNA): TGTGCCAGCAGCGTCGCCGGGGATCTATATGGCTACACCTTC. This gives the protein CASSVAGDLYGYTF.